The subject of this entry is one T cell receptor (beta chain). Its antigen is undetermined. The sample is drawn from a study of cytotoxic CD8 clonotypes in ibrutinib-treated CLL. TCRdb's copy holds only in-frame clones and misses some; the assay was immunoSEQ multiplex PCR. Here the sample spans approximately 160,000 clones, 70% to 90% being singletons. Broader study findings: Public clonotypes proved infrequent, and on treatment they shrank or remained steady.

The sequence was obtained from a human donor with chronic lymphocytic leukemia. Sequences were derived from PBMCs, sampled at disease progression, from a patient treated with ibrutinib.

The CDR3, as DNA: TGTGCCTGGACCCTAGGGGGCGGGAGTGCCAACGAGCAGTACTTC. Protein: CAWTLGGGSANEQYF. The rearrangement uses TRBV30 and TRBJ2-7; D is perhaps TRBD1 or TRBD2 (7 bases each). CDR1 GTSNPN and CDR2 SVGIG come from the germline V gene (reference sequence). This CDR3 has 15 amino acids. Trimming took off 4 bases at V and 5 bases at J, with 21 bases between the two ends.